These 16 T cell receptor beta chains came from one sample sequenced in a study of T cell responses to AZD1222 COVID-19 vaccine. TCRdb keeps only in-frame clones here, not all; method: immunoSEQ multiplex PCR. The table has about 110,000 clones, around 87% seen once. Sample: peripheral blood, taken 28 days after the second AZD1222 dose. Receptor source: an adult who received the AZD1222 COVID-19 vaccine.

The gene calls are TRBV4-3 and TRBJ2-2, with TRBD2 as a possible D gene (5 bases). V lost 0 bases to trimming and J lost 6 bases, with 11 bases between them. The CDR3 has 15 residues. CDR1 and CDR2 (germline): LGHNA, YSLEER. The CDR3 nucleotides are TGCGCCAGCAGCCAAGATCTTCGAGGGCCCGGGGAGCTGTTTTTT. As protein: CASSQDLRGPGELFF.

This clone was seen more than once but under ten times. The gene calls are TRBV6-2 or TRBV6-3 and TRBJ1-5, with 10 bases matching TRBD1. Germline V gene lookup returns CDR1 MNHEY and CDR2 SVGEGT. The CDR3 is 16 amino acids. With V trimmed by 6 bases and J by 6 bases, 11 bases remained unmatched. Here the CDR3 DNA reads TGTGCCAGCAGCCCACTCGGGACAGGGGTAAGTCAGCCCCAGCATTTT. Protein product: CASSPLGTGVSQPQHF.

The rearrangement links TRBV6-5 to TRBJ2-7, with 7 bases aligning to TRBD1. The CDR3 totals 13 residues. V was pared by 8 bases and J by 3 bases, with 7 bases of the junction left unmatched. Looked up from germline, CDR1 is MNHEY and CDR2 is SVGAGI. The CDR3 coding sequence is TGTGCCAGCTTCGGGACAGACAGCTACGAGCAGTACTTC. Encoded protein: CASFGTDSYEQYF.

The chain employs TRBV24-1 and TRBJ2-2; D is ambiguous. Trimming removed 3 bases from V and 8 bases from J, with 18 bases in between. From germline, CDR1 is KGHDR and CDR2 SFDVKD. The CDR3 spans 16 residues. The CDR3 nucleotides read TGTGCCACCAGTGATCTCGAAGGATCACGAAAGGGGGAGCTGTTTTTT. This sequence encodes CATSDLEGSRKGELFF.

The V gene is TRBV7-2, the J gene TRBJ2-7; TRBD1 agrees at 7 bases. The CDR3 is 14 residues long. Germline V lookup: CDR1 SGHTA, CDR2 FQGNSA. V shed 4 bases, J shed 2 bases, and the junction held 5 bases outside the gene matches. Here the CDR3 reads CASSSPQGAYEQYF. DNA of the CDR3: TGTGCCAGCAGCTCCCCTCAGGGGGCCTACGAGCAGTACTTC.

A word on this clone: A read error may produce the germline difference seen at one junction end. This chain connects TRBV11-2 to TRBJ2-1; D is undetermined. From germline, CDR1 is SGHAT and CDR2 FQNNGV. The CDR3 has 12 amino acids. The CDR3 DNA is TGTGCCAGCAGCTTACTCTACGATGAGCAGTTCTTC. As protein: CASSLLYDEQFF.

The gene calls are TRBV5-8 and TRBJ1-5; D is undetermined. Germline V gives CDR1 SGHTS, CDR2 YDEGEE. V was trimmed by 5 bases and J by 2 bases, leaving 14 bases between them. The CDR3 has 15 amino acids. The CDR3 sequence: CASSHNAWGNQPQHF. The CDR3 DNA follows: TGTGCCAGCAGTCATAATGCTTGGGGCAATCAGCCCCAGCATTTT. Drawing the rest from reference TRBV5-8 and TRBJ1-5, the complete variable domain is EAGVTQSPTHLIKTRGQQATLRCSPISGHTSVYWYQQALGLGLQFLLWYDEGEERNRGNFPPRFSGRQFPNYSSELNVNALELEDSALYLCASSHNAWGNQPQHFGDGTRLSIL.

CDR3 amino acids: CAWIFSGANVLTF. Written as DNA, the CDR3 is TGTGCCTGGATCTTCTCTGGGGCCAACGTCCTGACTTTC. The chain employs TRBV30 and TRBJ2-6; no clear D. Germline V CDR1 and CDR2: GTSNPN, SVGIG (reference sequence). With 4 bases removed from V and 0 bases from J, the gap between germline ends came to 4 bases. This CDR3 comprises 13 residues.

The V call is TRBV14, the J call TRBJ2-1; 8 nucleotides align to TRBD1. The CDR3 runs to 17 residues. Per germline, CDR1 SGHDN and CDR2 FVKESK. J lost 1 base, V lost 2 bases, and 7 bases had no gene match. This CDR3 reads CASSQPKTGVSYNEQFF. As DNA, the CDR3 is TGTGCCAGCAGCCAACCAAAGACAGGGGTGTCCTACAATGAGCAGTTCTTC.

The V gene is TRBV19, the J gene TRBJ2-2; 7 bases line up with TRBD2. CDR1 LNHDA and CDR2 SQIVND come from the germline V gene (reference sequence). The ends lost 6 bases at V and 4 bases at J; junction bases unmatched: 11. This CDR3 region has 16 residues. The CDR3 DNA reads as TGTGCCAGTAGGGGAGGGAGGATGGTCGCCACCGGGGAGCTGTTTTTT. It codes for CASRGGRMVATGELFF.

The chain recombines TRBV2 with TRBJ1-2, with 7 bases that match TRBD1. Per the germline V gene, CDR1 is SNHLY and CDR2 is FYNNEI. The CDR3 is 13 amino acids. The V and J ends lost 4 bases and 8 bases, in that order; junction bases with no gene match: 7. CDR3 in amino acids: CASSAGGLGGYTF. The DNA of the CDR3 is TGTGCCAGCAGTGCAGGGGGATTAGGAGGCTACACCTTC.

The gene calls are TRBV6-4 and TRBJ2-7; D is unresolved. The V gene's germline CDR1 is MRHNA and CDR2 SNTAGT. Trimming stripped 0 bases from V and 1 base from J, with 16 bases between. CDR3 length equals 17 residues. CDR3 nucleotide sequence: TGTGCCAGCAGTGACTCGAGGTACTCCTGGGGTTCCTACGAGCAGTACTTC. Protein: CASSDSRYSWGSYEQYF.

V is TRBV19 and J is TRBJ2-3; D not resolved. The ends were cut back, 5 bases at V and 1 base at J, with 13 bases in the middle. This CDR3 is 15 amino acids long. CDR1 and CDR2 (germline): LNHDA, SQIVND (reference sequence). The DNA for the CDR3 is TGTGCCAGTAGTGCACGGTCGCCCGGCACAGATACGCAGTATTTT. It yields the protein CASSARSPGTDTQYF.

V and J are TRBV9 and TRBJ1-1, with D perhaps matching TRBD1 (6 bases). The CDR3 is 16 amino acids. V gave up 0 bases and J gave up 0 bases, with 12 bases separating them. The germline CDR1 and CDR2 sequences are SGDLS and YYNGEE. Here the CDR3 reads CASSVDRVPMNTEAFF. The DNA for the CDR3 is TGTGCCAGCAGCGTAGACAGGGTCCCAATGAACACTGAAGCTTTCTTT.

This sequence joins TRBV5-1 and TRBJ2-5, with D unclear. V lost 0 bases, J lost 5 bases, and 5 bases lay in between. From germline, CDR1 is SGHRS and CDR2 YFSETQ. The CDR3 length is 12 residues. The DNA of the CDR3 is TGCGCCAGCAGCTTGGCGATGGAGACCCAGTACTTC. This translates into CASSLAMETQYF.

The table lists this clone with a count of one. The chain carries TRBV10-3 and TRBJ2-5; D possibly corresponds to TRBD2 (6 bases). Trimming shortened V by 4 bases and J by 3 bases, and 6 bases separated the two germline ends. Germline assignment: CDR1 ENHRY and CDR2 SYGVKD. The CDR3 has 12 residues. The CDR3 DNA sequence: TGTGCCATCAGTGTAGCGGAAGAGACCCAGTACTTC. This codes for CAISVAEETQYF.